This TCR beta chain was identified in a study of CD4+ T cells in melanoma. Broader study findings: In melanoma, neoantigen-specific CD4+ T cells reportedly differed in differentiation state. A reported correlation linked neoantigen-specific CD4+ T cells to CD8+, macrophage and B cell function.

The CDR3 runs to 16 residues. Germline CDR1 reads SEHNR; CDR2 reads FQNEAQ (reference sequence). V was shortened by 2 bases and J by 6 bases, with 14 bases between the two germline ends. Worth noting for this clone: Antigen unknown.

Sequenced by immunoSEQ multiplex PCR; TCRdb stores in-frame clones only, minus some. The table shows some 21,000 clones, with roughly 87% occurring only once. This receptor was taken from a human donor with melanoma. The chain joins TRBV7-9 to TRBJ1-6, with D possibly matching TRBD1 (5 bases). Sequencing used cells from a culture (not recorded whether cultured in vitro). CDR3 amino acids: CASSLFGGVFNSPLHF. The CDR3, as DNA: TGTGCCAGCAGCTTATTCGGGGGAGTTTTTAATTCACCCCTCCACTTT.